The entry below describes one TCR beta chain. Antigen specificity is unknown. Building the TCR beta libraries relied on iRepertoire HTBI primers, and CDR3 regions underwent Arm-PCR. TCRdb redid the calling of the multiplex PCR reads with MiXCR, one entry per CDR3 protein. The data show 500,000 to 800,000 distinct CDR3 sequences, 30% seen once. V was shortened by 3 bases and J by 9 bases, with 14 bases between the two germline ends. Germline V gives CDR1 ENHRY, CDR2 SYGVKD. This CDR3 spans 13 amino acids. This sample was included in a study of regulatory T cells in long-lasting Graves disease. Overall study: Persistent Graves' disease required over 5 years of antithyroid drugs and positive TSH receptor antibodies.

Study-wide results and caveats: Patients whose Graves' disease persisted exhibited lower TCR diversity than those newly diagnosed.

The time point: persistent/refractory GD, antithyroid drugs over 5 years with positive TRAb. Generation of the TCR library employed RNA extracted from PBMCs. A nine-milliliter sample of peripheral blood was drawn into EDTA tubes. This TCR was sampled from a female donor with Graves disease. This sequence joins TRBV10-3 and TRBJ1-1; D unresolved. Sequencing used peripheral blood mononuclear cells (PBMCs), obtained when the disease was refractory, from a patient treated with antithyroid drugs. CDR3: CAISDTGELQAFF. Here the CDR3 DNA reads TGTGCCATCAGTGATACCGGGGAGCTTCAAGCTTTCTTT.